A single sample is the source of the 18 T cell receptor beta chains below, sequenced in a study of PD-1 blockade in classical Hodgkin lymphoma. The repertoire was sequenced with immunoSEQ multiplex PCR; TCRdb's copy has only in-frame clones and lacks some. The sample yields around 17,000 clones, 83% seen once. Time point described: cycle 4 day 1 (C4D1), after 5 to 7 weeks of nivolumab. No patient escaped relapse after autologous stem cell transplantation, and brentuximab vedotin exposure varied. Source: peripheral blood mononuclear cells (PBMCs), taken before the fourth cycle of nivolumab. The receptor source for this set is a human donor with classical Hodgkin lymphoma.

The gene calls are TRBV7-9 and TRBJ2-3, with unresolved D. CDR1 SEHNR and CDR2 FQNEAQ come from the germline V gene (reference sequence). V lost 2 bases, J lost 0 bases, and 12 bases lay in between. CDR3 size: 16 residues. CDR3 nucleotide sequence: TGTGCCAGCAGCTTACGGCGGACCCATAGCACAGATACGCAGTATTTT. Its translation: CASSLRRTHSTDTQYF.

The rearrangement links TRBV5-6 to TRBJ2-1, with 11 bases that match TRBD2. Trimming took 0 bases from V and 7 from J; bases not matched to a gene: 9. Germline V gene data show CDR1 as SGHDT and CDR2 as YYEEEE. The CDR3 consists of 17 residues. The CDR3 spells CASSLGLAGGVWNEQFF. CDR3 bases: TGTGCCAGCAGCTTGGGGCTAGCGGGGGGCGTCTGGAATGAGCAGTTCTTC.

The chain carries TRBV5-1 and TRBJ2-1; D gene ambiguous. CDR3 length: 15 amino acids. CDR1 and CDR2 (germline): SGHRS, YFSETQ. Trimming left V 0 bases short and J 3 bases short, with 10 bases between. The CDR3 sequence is CASSLALTNYNEQFF. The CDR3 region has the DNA TGCGCCAGCAGCTTGGCCTTGACAAACTACAATGAGCAGTTCTTC.

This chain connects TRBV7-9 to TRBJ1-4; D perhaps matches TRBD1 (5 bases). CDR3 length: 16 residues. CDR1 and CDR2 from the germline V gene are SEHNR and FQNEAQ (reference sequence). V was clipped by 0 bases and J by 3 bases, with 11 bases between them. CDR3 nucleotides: TGTGCCAGCAGCTTAGCCACAGGAGGAGCTAATGAAAAACTGTTTTTT. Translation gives CASSLATGGANEKLFF.

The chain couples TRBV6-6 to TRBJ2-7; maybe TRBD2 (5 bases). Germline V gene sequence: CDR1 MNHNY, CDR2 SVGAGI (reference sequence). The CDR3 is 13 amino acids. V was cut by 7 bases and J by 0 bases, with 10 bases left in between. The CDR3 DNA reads TGTGCCAGCACCGGACTTCACTCCTACGAGCAGTACTTC. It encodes CASTGLHSYEQYF.

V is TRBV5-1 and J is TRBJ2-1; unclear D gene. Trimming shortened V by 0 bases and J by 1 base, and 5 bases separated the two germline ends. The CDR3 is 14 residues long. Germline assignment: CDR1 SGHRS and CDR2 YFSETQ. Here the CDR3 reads CASSLAASYNEQFF. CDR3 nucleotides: TGCGCCAGCAGCTTGGCGGCTTCCTACAATGAGCAGTTCTTC. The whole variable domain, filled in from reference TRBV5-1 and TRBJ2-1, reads KAGVTQTPRYLIKTRGQQVTLSCSPISGHRSVSWYQQTPGQGLQFLFEYFSETQRNKGNFPGRFSGRQFSNSRSEMNVSTLELGDSALYLCASSLAASYNEQFFGPGTRLTVL.

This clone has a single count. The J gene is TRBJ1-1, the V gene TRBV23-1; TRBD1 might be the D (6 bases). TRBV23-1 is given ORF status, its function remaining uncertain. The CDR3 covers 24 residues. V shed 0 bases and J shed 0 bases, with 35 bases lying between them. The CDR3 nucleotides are TGCGCCAGCAGTCAATCAAGGGCCCAATCGGGGTGCAGTAGTCGTCAGGGGATGAACACTGAAGCTTTCTTT. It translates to CASSQSRAQSGCSSRQGMNTEAFF.

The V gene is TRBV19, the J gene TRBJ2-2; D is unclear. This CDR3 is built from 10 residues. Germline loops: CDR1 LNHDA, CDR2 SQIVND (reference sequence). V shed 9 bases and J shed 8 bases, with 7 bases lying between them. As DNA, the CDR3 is TGTGCCAGCCCTCCGGGGGAGCTGTTTTTT. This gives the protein CASPPGELFF.

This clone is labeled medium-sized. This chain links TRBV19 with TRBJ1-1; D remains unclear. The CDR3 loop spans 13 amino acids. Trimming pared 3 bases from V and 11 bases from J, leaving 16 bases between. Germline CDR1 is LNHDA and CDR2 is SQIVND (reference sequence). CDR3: CASSMRSAVGAFF. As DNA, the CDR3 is TGTGCCAGTAGTATGCGATCGGCTGTGGGGGCTTTCTTT.

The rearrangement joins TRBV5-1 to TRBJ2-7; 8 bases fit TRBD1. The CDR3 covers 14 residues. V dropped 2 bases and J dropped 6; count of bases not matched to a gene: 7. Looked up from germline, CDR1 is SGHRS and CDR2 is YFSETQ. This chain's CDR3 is CASSFNQGAGEQYF. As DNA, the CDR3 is TGCGCCAGCAGCTTTAATCAGGGGGCGGGCGAGCAGTACTTC.

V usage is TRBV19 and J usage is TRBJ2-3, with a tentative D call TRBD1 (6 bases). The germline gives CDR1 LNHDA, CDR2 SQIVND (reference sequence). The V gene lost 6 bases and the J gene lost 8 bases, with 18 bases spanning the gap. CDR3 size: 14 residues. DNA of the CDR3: TGTGCCAGTAGCCTACAGGGCGCGGCGCGTACGCAGTATTTT. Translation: CASSLQGAARTQYF.

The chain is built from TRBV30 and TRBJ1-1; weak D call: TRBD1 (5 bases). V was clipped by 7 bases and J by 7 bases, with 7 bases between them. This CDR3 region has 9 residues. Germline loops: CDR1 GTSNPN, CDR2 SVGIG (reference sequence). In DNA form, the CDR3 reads TGTGCCTCAGGGATTGAAGCTTTCTTT. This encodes CASGIEAFF. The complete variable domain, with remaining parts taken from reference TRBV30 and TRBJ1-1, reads SQTIHQWPATLVQPVGSPLSLECTVEGTSNPNLYWYRQAAGRGLQLLFYSVGIGQISSEVPQNLSASRPQDRQFILSSKKLLLSDSGFYLCASGIEAFFGQGTRLTVV.

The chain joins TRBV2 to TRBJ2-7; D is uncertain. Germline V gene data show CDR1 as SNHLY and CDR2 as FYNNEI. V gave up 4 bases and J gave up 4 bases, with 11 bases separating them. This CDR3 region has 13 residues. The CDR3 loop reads CASSGARIYEQYF. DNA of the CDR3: TGTGCCAGCAGTGGGGCCCGAATTTACGAGCAGTACTTC.

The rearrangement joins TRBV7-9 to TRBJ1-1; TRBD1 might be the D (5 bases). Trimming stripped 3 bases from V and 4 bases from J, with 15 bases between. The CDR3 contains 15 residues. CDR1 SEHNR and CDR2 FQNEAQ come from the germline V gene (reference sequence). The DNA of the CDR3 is TGTGCCAGCAGCTTGGCCGGGGCTTCGGGCACTGAAGCTTTCTTT. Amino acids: CASSLAGASGTEAFF.

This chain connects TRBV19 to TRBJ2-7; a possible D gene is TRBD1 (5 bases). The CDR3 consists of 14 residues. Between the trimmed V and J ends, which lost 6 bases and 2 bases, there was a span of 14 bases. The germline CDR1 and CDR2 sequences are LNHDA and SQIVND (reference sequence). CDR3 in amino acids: CASSRQFVAYEQYF. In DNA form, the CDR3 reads TGTGCCAGTAGCAGACAGTTTGTCGCCTACGAGCAGTACTTC.

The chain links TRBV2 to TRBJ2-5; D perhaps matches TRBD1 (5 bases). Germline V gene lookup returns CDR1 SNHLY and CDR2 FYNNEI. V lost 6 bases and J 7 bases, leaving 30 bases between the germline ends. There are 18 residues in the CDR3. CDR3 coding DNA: TGTGCCAGCAGGGGATCGGCGGAGCGAAAACAGGTTCGCGGGACCCAGTACTTC. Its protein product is CASRGSAERKQVRGTQYF.

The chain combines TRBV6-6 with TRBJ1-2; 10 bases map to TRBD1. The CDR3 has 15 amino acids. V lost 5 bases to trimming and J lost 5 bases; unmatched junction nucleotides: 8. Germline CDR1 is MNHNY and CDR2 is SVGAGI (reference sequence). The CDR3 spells CASSRTRTGGYGYTF. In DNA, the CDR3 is TGTGCCAGCAGTCGCACCCGGACAGGGGGGTATGGCTACACCTTC.

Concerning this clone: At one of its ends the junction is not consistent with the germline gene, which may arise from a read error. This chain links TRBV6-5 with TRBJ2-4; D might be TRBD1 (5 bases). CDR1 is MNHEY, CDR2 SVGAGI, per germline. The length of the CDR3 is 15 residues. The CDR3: CASTYVGVGKNIQYF. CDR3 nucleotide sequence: TGTGCCAGCACTTACGTAGGGGTGGGCAAAAACATTCAGTACTTC.